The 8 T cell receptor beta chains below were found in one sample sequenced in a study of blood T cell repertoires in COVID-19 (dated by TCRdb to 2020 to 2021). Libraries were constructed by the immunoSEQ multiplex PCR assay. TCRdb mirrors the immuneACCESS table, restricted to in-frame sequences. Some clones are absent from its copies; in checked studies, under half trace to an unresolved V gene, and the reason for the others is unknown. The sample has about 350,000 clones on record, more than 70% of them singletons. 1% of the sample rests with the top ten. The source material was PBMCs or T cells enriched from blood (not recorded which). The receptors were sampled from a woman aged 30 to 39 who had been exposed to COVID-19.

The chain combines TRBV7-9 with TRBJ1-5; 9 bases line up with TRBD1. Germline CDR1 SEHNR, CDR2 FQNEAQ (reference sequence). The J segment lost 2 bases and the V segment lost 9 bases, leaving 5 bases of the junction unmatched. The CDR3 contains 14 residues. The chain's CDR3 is CASGQGPGNQPQHF. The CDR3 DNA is TGTGCCAGTGGACAGGGGCCCGGCAATCAGCCCCAGCATTTT.

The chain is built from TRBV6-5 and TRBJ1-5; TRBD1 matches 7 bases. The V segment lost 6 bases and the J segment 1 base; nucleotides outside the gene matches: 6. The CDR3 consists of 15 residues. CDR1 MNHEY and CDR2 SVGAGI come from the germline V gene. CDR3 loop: CASSRQGQSNQPQHF. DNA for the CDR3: TGTGCCAGCAGCCGACAGGGCCAAAGCAATCAGCCCCAGCATTTT.

The CDR3 here is CASSKTWTGLNQPQHF. Here the CDR3 DNA reads TGTGCCAGCAGCAAGACATGGACAGGGCTTAATCAGCCCCAGCATTTT. The chain combines TRBV7-2 with TRBJ1-5, with TRBD1 matching 8 bases. Germline V gene lookup returns CDR1 SGHTA and CDR2 FQGNSA. J was trimmed by 4 bases and V by 5 bases; bases with no gene match: 10. This CDR3 has 16 residues.

DNA of the CDR3: TGTGCCAGCTCACCAGGGCAGGAAAGCTATGGCTACACCTTC. Protein product: CASSPGQESYGYTF. The chain links TRBV18 to TRBJ1-2; no firm D call. V was clipped by 2 bases and J by 4 bases, with 11 bases between them. Germline V CDR1 and CDR2: KGHSH, LQKENI. The CDR3 loop spans 14 amino acids.

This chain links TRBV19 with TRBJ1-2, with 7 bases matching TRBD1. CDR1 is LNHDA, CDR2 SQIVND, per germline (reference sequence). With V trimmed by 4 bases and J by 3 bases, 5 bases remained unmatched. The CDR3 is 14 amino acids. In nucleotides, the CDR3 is TGTGCCAGTAGTACGGTGGGGACAGACTATGGCTACACCTTC. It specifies CASSTVGTDYGYTF.

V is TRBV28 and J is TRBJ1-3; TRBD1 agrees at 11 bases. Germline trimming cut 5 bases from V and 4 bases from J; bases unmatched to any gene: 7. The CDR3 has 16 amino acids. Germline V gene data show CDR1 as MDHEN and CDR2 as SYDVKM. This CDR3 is CASSPGGQGEGNTIYF. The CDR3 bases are TGTGCCAGCAGTCCGGGGGGACAGGGGGAGGGAAACACCATATATTTT.

CDR3: CASSTGTGAGGTEAFF. CDR3 DNA: TGTGCCAGCAGCACCGGGACAGGGGCAGGTGGCACTGAAGCTTTCTTT. The gene calls are TRBV5-6 and TRBJ1-1, with 10 bases lining up with TRBD1. The CDR3 length is 16 residues. CDR1 and CDR2 (germline): SGHDT, YYEEEE. J lost 4 bases, V lost 4 bases, and 10 bases had no gene match.

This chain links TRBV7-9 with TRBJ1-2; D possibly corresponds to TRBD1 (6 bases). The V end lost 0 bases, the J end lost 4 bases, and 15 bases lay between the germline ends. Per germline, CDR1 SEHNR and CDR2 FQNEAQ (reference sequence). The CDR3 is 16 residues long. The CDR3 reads CASSLAGGLMVYGYTF. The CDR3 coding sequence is TGTGCCAGCAGCTTAGCCGGGGGGCTAATGGTCTATGGCTACACCTTC.